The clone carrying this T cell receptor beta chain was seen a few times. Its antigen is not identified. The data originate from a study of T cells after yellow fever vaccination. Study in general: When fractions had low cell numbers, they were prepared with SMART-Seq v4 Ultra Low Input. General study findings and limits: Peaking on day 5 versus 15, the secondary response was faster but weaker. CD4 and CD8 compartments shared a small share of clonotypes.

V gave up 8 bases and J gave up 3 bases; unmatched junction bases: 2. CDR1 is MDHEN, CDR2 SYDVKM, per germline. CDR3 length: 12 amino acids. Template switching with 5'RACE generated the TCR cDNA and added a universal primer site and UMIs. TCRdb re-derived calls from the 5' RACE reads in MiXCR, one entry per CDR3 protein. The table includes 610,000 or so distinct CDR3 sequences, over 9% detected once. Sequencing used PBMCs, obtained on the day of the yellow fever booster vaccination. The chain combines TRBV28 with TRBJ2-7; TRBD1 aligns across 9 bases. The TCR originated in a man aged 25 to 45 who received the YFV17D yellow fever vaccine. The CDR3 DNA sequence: TGTGCCAGCGGGGACAGGGACTACGAGCAGTACTTC. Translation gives CASGDRDYEQYF.